This entry features one TCR beta chain sequence. The sample is drawn from a study of shared clonotypes between healthy human individuals. Using immunoSEQ multiplex PCR, the repertoire was profiled, and TCRdb retains in-frame clones only, with some absent. The sample holds approximately 2.3 million clones, 85% to 95% seen once. V shed 6 bases, J shed 3 bases, and the junction held 7 bases outside the gene matches. The CDR3 sequence is 15 residues long. The V gene's germline CDR1 is MNHEY and CDR2 SVGAGI. This TCR was recovered from a man younger than 35 in good health. Some clones in this sample may be carry-over from other donors' samples. The sequenced material came from naive CD4+ T cells from PBMCs. The subset: CD45RA+ positively selected. The chain is built from TRBV6-5 and TRBJ1-2, with 10 positions matching TRBD1. The CDR3 is CASRGTGVLYYGYTF. CDR3 DNA sequence: TGTGCCAGCAGAGGGACAGGGGTCCTATACTATGGCTACACCTTC.